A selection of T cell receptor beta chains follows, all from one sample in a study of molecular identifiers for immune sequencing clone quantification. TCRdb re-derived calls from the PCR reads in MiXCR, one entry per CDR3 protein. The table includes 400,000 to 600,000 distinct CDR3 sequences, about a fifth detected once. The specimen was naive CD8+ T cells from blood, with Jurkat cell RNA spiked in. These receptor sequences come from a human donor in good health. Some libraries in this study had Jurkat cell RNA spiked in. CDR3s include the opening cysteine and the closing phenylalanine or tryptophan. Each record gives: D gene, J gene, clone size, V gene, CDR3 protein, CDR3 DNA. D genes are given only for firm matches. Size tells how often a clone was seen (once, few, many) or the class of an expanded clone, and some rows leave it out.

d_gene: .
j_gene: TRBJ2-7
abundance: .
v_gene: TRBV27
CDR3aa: CASSQGPHYEQYF
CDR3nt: TGTGCCAGCAGTCAGGGACCCCACTACGAGCAGTACTTC

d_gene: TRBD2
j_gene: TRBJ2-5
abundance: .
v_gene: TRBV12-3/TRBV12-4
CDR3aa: CASSLVSRGEQETQYF
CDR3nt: TGTGCCAGCAGTTTAGTCTCGCGGGGGGAGCAAGAGACCCAGTACTTC

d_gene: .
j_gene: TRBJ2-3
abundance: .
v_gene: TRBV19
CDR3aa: CASSIYWVAASTDTQYF
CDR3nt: TGTGCCAGTAGTATATATTGGGTAGCGGCTAGCACAGATACGCAGTATTTT

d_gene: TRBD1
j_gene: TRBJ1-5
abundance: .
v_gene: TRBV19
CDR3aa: CASNDPGQGAYQPQHF
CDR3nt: TGTGCCAGTAATGATCCCGGACAGGGGGCTTATCAGCCCCAGCATTTT

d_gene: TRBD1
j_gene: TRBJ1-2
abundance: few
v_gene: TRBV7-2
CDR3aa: CASSSHGGGVFYGYTF
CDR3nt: TGTGCCAGCAGCTCCCATGGAGGGGGCGTGTTCTATGGCTACACCTTC

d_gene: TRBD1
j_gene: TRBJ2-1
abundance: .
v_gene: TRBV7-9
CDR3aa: CASSLPGQGSYNEQFF
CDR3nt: TGTGCCAGCAGCTTACCAGGACAGGGGTCCTACAATGAGCAGTTCTTC

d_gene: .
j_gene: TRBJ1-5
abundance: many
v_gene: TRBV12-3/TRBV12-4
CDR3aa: CASRLGARQPQHF
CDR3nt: TGTGCCAGCAGGTTGGGGGCGCGTCAGCCCCAGCATTTT

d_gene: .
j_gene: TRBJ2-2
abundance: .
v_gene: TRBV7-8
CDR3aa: CASSLRKNTGELFF
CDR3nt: TGTGCCAGCAGCTTGAGGAAGAACACCGGGGAGCTGTTTTTT

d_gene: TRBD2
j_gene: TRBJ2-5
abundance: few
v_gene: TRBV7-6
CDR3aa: CASSARLAGMETQYF
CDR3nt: TGTGCCAGCAGCGCGCGACTAGCGGGAATGGAGACCCAGTACTTC

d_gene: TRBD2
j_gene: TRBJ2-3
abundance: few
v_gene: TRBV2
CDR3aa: CASSRGLAGNTDTQYF
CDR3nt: TGTGCCAGCAGCCGCGGACTAGCGGGGAACACAGATACGCAGTATTTT

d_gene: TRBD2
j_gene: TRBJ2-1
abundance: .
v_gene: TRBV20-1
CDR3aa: CSARPLAGAEQSF
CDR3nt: TGCAGTGCTAGACCACTAGCGGGAGCTGAGCAGTCCTTC

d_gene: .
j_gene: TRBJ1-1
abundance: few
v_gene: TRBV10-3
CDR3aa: CAISHIGGRNTEAFF
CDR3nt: TGTGCCATCAGTCACATAGGGGGGCGGAACACTGAAGCTTTCTTT

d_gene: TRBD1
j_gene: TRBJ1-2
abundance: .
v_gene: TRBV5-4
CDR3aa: CASRVMGQGFNVNYGYTF
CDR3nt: TGTGCCAGCAGGGTAATGGGACAGGGCTTCAATGTTAACTATGGCTACACCTTC

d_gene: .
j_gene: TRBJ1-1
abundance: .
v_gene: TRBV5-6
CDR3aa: CASSLQGATTTEALF
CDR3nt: TGTGCCAGCAGCTTGCAGGGAGCGACCACCACTGAAGCTCTCTTT

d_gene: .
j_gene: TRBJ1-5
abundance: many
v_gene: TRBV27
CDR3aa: CASSRRGGSNQPQHF
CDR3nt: TGTGCCAGCAGTCGACGTGGGGGTAGCAATCAGCCCCAGCATTTT

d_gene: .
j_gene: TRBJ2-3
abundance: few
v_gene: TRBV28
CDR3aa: CASSLQRGISSTDTQYF
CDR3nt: TGTGCCAGCAGTCTCCAACGGGGGATATCTAGCACAGATACGCAGTATTTT

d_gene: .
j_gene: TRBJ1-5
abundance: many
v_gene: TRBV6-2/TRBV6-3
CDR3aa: CASSYSEVQPQHF
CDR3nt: TGTGCCAGCAGTTACTCGGAGGTTCAGCCCCAGCATTTT

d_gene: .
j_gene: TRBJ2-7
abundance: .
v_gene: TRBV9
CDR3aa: CASSVAAGDAYEQYF
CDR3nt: TGTGCCAGCAGCGTAGCGGCAGGCGATGCCTACGAGCAGTACTTC

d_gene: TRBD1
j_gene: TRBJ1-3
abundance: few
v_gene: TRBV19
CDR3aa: CASSIDGGQISGNTIYF
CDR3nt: TGTGCCAGTAGTATAGATGGGGGACAGATCTCTGGAAACACCATATATTTT

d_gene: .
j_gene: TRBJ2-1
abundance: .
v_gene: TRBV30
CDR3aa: CAWSVRELYEQFF
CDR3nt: TGTGCCTGGAGTGTAAGGGAGTTATATGAGCAGTTCTTC

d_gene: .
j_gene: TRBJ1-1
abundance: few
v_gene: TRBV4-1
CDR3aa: CASSQSGSALGVNTEAFF
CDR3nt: TGCGCCAGCAGCCAAAGTGGATCCGCCTTAGGCGTGAACACTGAAGCTTTCTTT

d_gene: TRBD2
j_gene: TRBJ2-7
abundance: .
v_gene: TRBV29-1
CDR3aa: CSVYIAGGYEQYF
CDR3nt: TGCAGCGTGTACATAGCGGGGGGCTACGAGCAGTACTTC

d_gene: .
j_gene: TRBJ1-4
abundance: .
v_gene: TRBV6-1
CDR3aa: CASSLDGSLSEKLFF
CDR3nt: TGTGCCAGCAGCCTAGACGGGTCTCTGAGTGAAAAACTGTTTTTT

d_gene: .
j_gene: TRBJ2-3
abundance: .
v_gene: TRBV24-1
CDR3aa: CATRLPYTVTQYF
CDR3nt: TGTGCCACCAGGCTTCCCTACACAGTTACGCAGTATTTT

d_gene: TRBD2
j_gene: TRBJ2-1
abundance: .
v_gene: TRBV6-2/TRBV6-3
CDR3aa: CASNTLPGTSANPPPYNEQFF
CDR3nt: TGTGCCAGCAACACACTACCGGGGACTAGCGCCAACCCACCGCCTTACAATGAGCAGTTCTTC

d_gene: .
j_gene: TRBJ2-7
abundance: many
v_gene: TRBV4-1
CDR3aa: CASSPPRGRVYEQYF
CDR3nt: TGCGCCAGCAGCCCGCCTCGTGGCAGGGTCTACGAGCAGTACTTC

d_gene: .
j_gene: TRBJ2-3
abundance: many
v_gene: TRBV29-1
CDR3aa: CSVDRQGPDTQYF
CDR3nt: TGCAGCGTTGACCGGCAGGGTCCAGATACGCAGTATTTT

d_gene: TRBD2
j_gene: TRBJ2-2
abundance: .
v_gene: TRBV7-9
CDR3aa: CASSFYSSGTGELFF
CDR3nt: TGTGCCAGCAGCTTCTATTCTAGCGGTACCGGGGAGCTGTTTTTT

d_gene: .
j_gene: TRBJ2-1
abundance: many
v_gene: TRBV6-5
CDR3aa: CASSYSIGYNEQFF
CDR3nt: TGTGCCAGCAGTTACTCGATAGGGTACAATGAGCAGTTCTTC

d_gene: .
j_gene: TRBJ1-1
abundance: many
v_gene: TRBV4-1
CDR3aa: CASSPRGLTEAFF
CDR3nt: TGCGCCAGCAGCCCAAGGGGTCTCACTGAAGCTTTCTTT

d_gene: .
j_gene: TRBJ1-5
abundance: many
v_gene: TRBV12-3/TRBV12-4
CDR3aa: CASSLEGLSNQPQHF
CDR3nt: TGTGCCAGCAGTTTAGAGGGGTTGAGCAATCAGCCCCAGCATTTT

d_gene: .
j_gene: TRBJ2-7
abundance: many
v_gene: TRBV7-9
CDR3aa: CASSSDSSYEQYF
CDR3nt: TGTGCCAGCAGCTCGGACAGTTCCTACGAGCAGTACTTC

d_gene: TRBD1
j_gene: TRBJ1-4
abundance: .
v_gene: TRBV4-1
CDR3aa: CASRTGGRDEKLFF
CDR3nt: TGCGCCAGCAGGACAGGGGGCCGGGATGAAAAACTGTTTTTT

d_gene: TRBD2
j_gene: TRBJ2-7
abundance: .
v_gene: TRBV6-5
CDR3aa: CASAGSGEYEQYF
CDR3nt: TGTGCCAGCGCGGGCAGCGGGGAATACGAGCAGTACTTC

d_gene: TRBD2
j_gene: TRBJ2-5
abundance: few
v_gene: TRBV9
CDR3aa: CASSVDGRAPQTQYF
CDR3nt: TGTGCCAGCAGCGTAGACGGGAGGGCCCCCCAGACCCAGTACTTC

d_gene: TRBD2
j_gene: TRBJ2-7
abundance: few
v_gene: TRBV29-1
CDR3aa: CSGGEGTYEQYF
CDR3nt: TGCAGCGGTGGGGAGGGCACCTACGAGCAGTACTTC

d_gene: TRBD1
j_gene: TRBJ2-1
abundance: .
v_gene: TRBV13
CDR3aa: CASSPDRGLVNEQFF
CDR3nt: TGTGCCAGCAGCCCGGACAGGGGGTTAGTTAATGAGCAGTTCTTC

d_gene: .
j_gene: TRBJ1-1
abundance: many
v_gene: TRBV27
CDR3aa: CASRAGTLNTEAFF
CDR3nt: TGTGCCAGCAGAGCCGGGACTTTGAACACTGAAGCTTTCTTT

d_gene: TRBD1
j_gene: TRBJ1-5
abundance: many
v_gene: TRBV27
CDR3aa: CASSWTGTGVQPQHF
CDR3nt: TGTGCCAGCAGCTGGACCGGGACAGGGGTCCAGCCCCAGCATTTT

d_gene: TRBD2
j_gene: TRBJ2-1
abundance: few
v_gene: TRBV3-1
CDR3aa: CASSQDLEGGVGLRNEQFF
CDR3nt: TGTGCCAGCAGCCAAGATCTTGAGGGCGGAGTGGGACTACGGAATGAGCAGTTCTTC

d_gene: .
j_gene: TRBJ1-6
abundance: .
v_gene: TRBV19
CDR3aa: CASSVTASSYNSPLHF
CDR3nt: TGTGCCAGTAGTGTGACGGCTAGCTCCTATAATTCACCCCTCCACTTT

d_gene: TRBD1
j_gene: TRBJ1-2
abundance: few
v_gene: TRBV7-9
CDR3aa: CASSSQGASHGYTF
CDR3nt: TGTGCCAGCAGTTCCCAGGGGGCGTCTCATGGCTACACCTTC

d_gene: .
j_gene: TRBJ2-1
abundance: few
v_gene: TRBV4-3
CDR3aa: CASSQGLGDEQFF
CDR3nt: TGCGCCAGCAGCCAAGGCCTGGGGGATGAGCAGTTCTTC

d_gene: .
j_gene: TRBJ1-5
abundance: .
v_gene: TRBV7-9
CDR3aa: CASSPGTGASINSNQPQHF
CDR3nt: TGTGCCAGCAGCCCTGGGACCGGGGCCTCCATAAATAGCAATCAGCCCCAGCATTTT

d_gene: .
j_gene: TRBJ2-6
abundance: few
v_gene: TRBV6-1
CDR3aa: CASSVSSSGANVLTF
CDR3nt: TGTGCCAGCAGCGTCAGTAGCTCTGGGGCCAACGTCCTGACTTTC

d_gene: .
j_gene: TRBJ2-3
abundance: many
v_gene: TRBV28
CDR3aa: CASSTLDRRNTDTQYF
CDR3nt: TGTGCCAGCAGTACGCTGGACAGACGAAACACAGATACGCAGTATTTT

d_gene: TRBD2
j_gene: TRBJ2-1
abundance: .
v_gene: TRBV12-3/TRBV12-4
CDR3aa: CASRGASGGNYNEQFF
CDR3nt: TGTGCCAGCAGGGGGGCTAGCGGGGGGAATTACAATGAGCAGTTCTTC